This T cell receptor (beta chain) emerged from a study of blood T cell repertoires in COVID-19. Study-level background: The study drew acute and convalescent COVID-19 samples from the United States, Italy and Spain.

This clone was seen just once. With 0 bases removed from V and 5 bases from J, the gap between germline ends came to 7 bases. The CDR3 spans 13 residues. The germline V gene encodes CDR1 SGHTA and CDR2 FQGTGA. Libraries were prepared by immunoSEQ multiplex PCR; TCRdb keeps only in-frame clonotypes and omits some of them. The data show approximately 90,000 clones, approximately 88% seen once. This TCR came from a woman older than 75 with active or convalescent COVID-19. The sample taken for sequencing was peripheral blood. This chain joins TRBV7-3 and TRBJ1-1, with D possibly being TRBD1 (5 bases). The CDR3 bases are TGTGCCAGCAGCTTAACAGGGGTGACTGAAGCTTTCTTT. It is translated as CASSLTGVTEAFF.